Below are 5 T cell receptor beta chains sequenced from a single sample in a study of blood T cell repertoires in COVID-19. Profiling relied on immunoSEQ multiplex PCR, and the TCRdb table lists in-frame clones only, not all of them. The sample contains about 150,000 clones, roughly four fifths of which appear only once. Sequenced input: peripheral blood. The receptor set was obtained from a human donor with acute or convalescent COVID-19. The donor label of this sample is uncertain.

The chain links TRBV5-1 to TRBJ1-4; D is unresolved. Germline-derived CDR1 and CDR2 are SGHRS and YFSETQ. V was pared by 4 bases and J by 8 bases, with 21 bases between. CDR3 size: 16 residues. The CDR3 sequence: CASSLDGTGKAEKLFF. The CDR3 region has the DNA TGCGCCAGCAGCCTCGATGGCACGGGGAAGGCCGAAAAACTGTTTTTT.

The V call is TRBV7-2, the J call TRBJ1-6; D gene ambiguous. The V gene's germline CDR1 is SGHTA and CDR2 FQGNSA. CDR3 length: 13 amino acids. V was shortened by 4 bases and J by 5 bases, with 6 bases between the two germline ends. The CDR3 region is CASSSSHNSPLHF. The CDR3 DNA follows: TGTGCCAGCAGCTCCTCTCATAATTCACCCCTCCACTTT.

The CDR3: CASSLDTGANYGYTF. CDR3 coding DNA: TGCGCCAGCAGCTTGGATACGGGAGCTAACTATGGCTACACCTTC. This chain uses TRBV5-1 with TRBJ1-2; D is unresolved. Germline V gene sequence: CDR1 SGHRS, CDR2 YFSETQ. Trimming shortened V by 0 bases and J by 0 bases, and 9 bases separated the two germline ends. CDR3 length: 15 residues.

V usage is TRBV19 and J usage is TRBJ2-7; TRBD1 agrees at 9 bases. Trimming removed 4 bases from V and 5 bases from J; junction bases left unmatched: 12. This CDR3 comprises 16 residues. Germline values: CDR1 LNHDA, CDR2 SQIVND (reference sequence). CDR3 bases: TGTGCCAGTAGTACCCCCGCGGGACAGGGAAGGAACGAGCAGTACTTC. It codes for CASSTPAGQGRNEQYF.

The chain uses TRBV2 and TRBJ1-1, with D unresolved. The length of the CDR3 is 12 residues. Trimming took off 6 bases at V and 2 bases at J, with 7 bases between the two ends. Germline V gene data show CDR1 as SNHLY and CDR2 as FYNNEI. The CDR3 loop reads CASRLSNTEAFF. The CDR3 DNA reads as TGTGCCAGCAGACTGAGTAACACTGAAGCTTTCTTT.